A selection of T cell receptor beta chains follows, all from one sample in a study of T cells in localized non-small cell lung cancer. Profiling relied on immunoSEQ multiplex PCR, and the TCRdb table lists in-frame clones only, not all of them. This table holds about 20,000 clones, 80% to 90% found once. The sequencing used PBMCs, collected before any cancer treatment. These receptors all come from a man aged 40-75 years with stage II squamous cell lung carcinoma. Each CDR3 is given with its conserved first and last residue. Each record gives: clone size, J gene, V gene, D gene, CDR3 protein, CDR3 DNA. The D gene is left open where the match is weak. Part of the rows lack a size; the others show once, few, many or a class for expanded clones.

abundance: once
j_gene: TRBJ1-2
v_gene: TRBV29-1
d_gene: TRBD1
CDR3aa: CSVRTGEDYGYTF
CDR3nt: TGCAGCGTTAGGACAGGGGAGGACTATGGCTACACCTTC

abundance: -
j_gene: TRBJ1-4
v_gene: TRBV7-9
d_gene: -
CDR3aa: CASSSDRTTNEKLFF
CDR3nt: TGTGCCAGCAGCTCCGACAGAACAACTAATGAAAAACTGTTTTTT

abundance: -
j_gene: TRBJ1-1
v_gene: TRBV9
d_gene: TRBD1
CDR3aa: CASSVDGDRGTEAFF
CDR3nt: TGTGCCAGCAGCGTAGACGGGGACAGGGGAACTGAAGCTTTCTTT

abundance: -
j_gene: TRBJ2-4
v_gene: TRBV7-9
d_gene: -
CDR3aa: CASNNPGLAKNIQYF
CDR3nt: TGTGCCAGCAACAACCCCGGGTTAGCCAAAAACATTCAGTACTTC

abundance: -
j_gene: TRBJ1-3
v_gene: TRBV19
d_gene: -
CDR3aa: CASRHLQGTAGNTIYF
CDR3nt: TGTGCCAGTAGGCACCTCCAGGGTACCGCTGGAAACACCATATATTTT

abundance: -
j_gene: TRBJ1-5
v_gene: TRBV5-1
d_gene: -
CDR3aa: CASSLEPGPAQPQHF
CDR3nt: TGCGCCAGCAGCTTGGAGCCGGGACCTGCACAGCCCCAGCATTTT

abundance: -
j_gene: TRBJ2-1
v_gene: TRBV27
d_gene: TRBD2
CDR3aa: CASKWSGGPYEQFF
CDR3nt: TGTGCCAGCAAGTGGTCGGGAGGGCCGTATGAGCAGTTCTTC

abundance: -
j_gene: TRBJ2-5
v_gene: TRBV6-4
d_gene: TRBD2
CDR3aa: CASSELAGGETQYF
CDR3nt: TGTGCCAGCAGTGAACTAGCGGGGGGAGAGACCCAGTACTTC

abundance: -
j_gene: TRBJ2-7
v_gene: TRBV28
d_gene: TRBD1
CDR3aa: CASRNYREPGTGTSYEQYF
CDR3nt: TGTGCCAGCAGGAATTATAGGGAGCCCGGGACAGGGACCTCCTACGAGCAGTACTTC

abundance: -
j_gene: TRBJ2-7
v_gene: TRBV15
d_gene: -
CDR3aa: CATSRDVGGQRYEQYF
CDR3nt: TGTGCCACCAGCAGAGATGTAGGAGGGCAGAGGTACGAGCAGTACTTC

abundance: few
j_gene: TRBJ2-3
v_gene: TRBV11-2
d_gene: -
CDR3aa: CASSLDRGRFSTDTQYF
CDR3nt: TGTGCCAGCAGCTTAGACCGGGGGAGGTTTAGCACAGATACGCAGTATTTT

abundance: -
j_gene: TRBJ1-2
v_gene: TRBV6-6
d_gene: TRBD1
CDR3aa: CASSYGTDYGYTF
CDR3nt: TGTGCCAGCAGTTACGGGACAGACTATGGCTACACCTTC

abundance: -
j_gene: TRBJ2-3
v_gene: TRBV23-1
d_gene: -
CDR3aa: CASSQIHRGGSPSTDTQYF
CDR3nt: TGCGCCAGCAGTCAAATCCACCGTGGGGGGTCCCCTAGCACAGATACGCAGTATTTT

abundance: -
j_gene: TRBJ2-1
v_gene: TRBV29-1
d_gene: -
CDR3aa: CSVAGTAGSSYNEQFF
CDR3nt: TGCAGCGTTGCAGGGACGGCGGGTTCCTCCTACAATGAGCAGTTCTTC

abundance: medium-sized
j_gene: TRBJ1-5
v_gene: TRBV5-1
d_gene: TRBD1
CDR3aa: CASSLEGGSNQPQHF
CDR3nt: TGCGCCAGCAGCTTGGAAGGGGGCAGCAATCAGCCCCAGCATTTT

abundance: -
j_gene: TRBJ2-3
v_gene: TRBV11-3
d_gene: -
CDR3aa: CASSLSVGTQYF
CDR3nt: TGTGCCAGCAGCTTATCCGTCGGGACGCAGTATTTT

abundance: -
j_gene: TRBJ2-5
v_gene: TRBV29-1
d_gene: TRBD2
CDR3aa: CSVGGGGSETQYF
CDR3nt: TGCAGCGTTGGTGGGGGGGGATCGGAGACCCAGTACTTC

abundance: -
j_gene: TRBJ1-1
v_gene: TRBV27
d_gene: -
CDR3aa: CASSLWPSDGTIEFQGMRNTEAFF
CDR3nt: TGTGCCAGCAGTTTATGGCCTTCTGATGGCACGATTGAGTTCCAGGGAATGAGGAACACTGAAGCTTTCTTT

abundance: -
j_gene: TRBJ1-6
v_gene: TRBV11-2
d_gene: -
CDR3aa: CASSLGSSPLHF
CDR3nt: TGTGCCAGCAGCTTAGGGAGTTCACCCCTCCACTTT

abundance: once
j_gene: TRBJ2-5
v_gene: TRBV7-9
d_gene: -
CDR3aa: CASSSTEQETQYF
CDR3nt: TGTGCCAGCAGCTCGACGGAGCAAGAGACCCAGTACTTC

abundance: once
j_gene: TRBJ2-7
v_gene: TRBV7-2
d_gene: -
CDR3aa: CASMLAYEQYF
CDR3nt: TGTGCCAGCATGCTAGCTTACGAGCAGTACTTC

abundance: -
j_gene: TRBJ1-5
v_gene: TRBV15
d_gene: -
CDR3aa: CATSRDPGALGQPQHF
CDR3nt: TGTGCCACCAGCAGAGATCCGGGGGCTCTGGGGCAGCCCCAGCATTTT

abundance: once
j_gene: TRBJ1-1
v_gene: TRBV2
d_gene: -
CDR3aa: CASILSGVLNTEAFF
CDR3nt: TGTGCCAGCATCCTTTCAGGGGTCCTCAACACTGAAGCTTTCTTT

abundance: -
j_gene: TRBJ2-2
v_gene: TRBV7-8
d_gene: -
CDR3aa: CASSLGSMYTGELFF
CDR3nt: TGTGCCAGCAGCTTAGGCTCGATGTACACCGGGGAGCTGTTTTTT

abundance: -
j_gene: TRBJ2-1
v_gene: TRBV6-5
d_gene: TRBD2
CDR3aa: CASSYGTGGPTFF
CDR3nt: TGTGCCAGCAGTTACGGGACGGGAGGGCCGACGTTCTTC

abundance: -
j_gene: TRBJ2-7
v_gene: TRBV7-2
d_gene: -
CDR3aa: CASSWALGWDKVYEQYF
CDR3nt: TGTGCCAGCAGCTGGGCGCTAGGGTGGGACAAGGTCTACGAGCAGTACTTC

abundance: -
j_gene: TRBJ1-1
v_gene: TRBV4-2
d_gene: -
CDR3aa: CASSQAIGATEAFF
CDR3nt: TGTGCCAGCAGCCAAGCAATCGGGGCCACTGAAGCTTTCTTT

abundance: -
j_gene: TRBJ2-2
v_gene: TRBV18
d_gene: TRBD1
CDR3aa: CASSVNTGAVPGELFF
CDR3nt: TGTGCCAGCTCAGTCAATACAGGGGCCGTACCCGGGGAGCTGTTTTTT

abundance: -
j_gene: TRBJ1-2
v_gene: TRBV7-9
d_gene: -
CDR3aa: CASSPLGSNYGYTF
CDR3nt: TGTGCCAGCAGCCCCCTCGGCAGTAACTATGGCTACACCTTC

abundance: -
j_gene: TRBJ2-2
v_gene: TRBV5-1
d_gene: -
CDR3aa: CASSLDPGNGELFF
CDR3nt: TGCGCCAGCAGCTTGGACCCAGGGAACGGGGAGCTGTTTTTT

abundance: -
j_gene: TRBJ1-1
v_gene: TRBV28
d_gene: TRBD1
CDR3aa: CASSRTGEFYNTEAFF
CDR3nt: TGTGCCAGCAGTCGGACAGGGGAGTTTTACAACACTGAAGCTTTCTTT

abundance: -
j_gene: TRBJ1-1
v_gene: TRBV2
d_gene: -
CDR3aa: CASSRDNMNTEAFF
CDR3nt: TGTGCCAGCAGTAGGGACAACATGAACACTGAAGCTTTCTTT

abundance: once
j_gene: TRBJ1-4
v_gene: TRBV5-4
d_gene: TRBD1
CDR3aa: CASSLGRGRTRDEKLFF
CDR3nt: TGTGCCAGCAGCTTGGGTAGGGGGCGGACTCGGGATGAAAAACTGTTTTTT

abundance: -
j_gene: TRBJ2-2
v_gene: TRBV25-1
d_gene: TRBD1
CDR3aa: CASSGLQGATGELFF
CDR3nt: TGTGCCAGCAGTGGCTTGCAGGGGGCGACCGGGGAGCTGTTTTTT

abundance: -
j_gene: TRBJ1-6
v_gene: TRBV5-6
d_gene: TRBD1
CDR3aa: CATGTGGSPLHF
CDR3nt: TGTGCCACCGGGACAGGAGGGTCACCCCTCCACTTT

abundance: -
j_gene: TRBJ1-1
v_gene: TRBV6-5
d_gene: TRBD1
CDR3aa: CASNSQGAGNTEAFF
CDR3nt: TGTGCCAGCAACTCACAGGGGGCGGGGAACACTGAAGCTTTCTTT

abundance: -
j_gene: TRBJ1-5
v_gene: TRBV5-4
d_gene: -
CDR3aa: CASSLGASNQPQHF
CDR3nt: TGTGCCAGCAGCTTGGGAGCGAGCAATCAGCCCCAGCATTTT

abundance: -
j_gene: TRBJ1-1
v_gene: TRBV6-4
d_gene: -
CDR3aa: CASSDRDIDGAFF
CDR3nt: TGTGCCAGCAGTGACCGAGACATCGACGGAGCTTTCTTT

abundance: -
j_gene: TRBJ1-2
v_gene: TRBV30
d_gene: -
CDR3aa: CAWSEGITAYGYTF
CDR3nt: TGTGCCTGGAGTGAGGGGATCACCGCTTATGGCTACACCTTC

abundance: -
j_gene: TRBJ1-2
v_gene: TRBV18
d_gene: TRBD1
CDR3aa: CASSPTGDLNYGYTF
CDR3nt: TGTGCCAGCTCACCAACAGGGGACCTAAACTATGGCTACACCTTC

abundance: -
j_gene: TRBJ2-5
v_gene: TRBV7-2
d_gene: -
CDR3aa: CASSLSGTAETQYF
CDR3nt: TGTGCCAGCAGCTTATCAGGGACGGCAGAGACCCAGTACTTC

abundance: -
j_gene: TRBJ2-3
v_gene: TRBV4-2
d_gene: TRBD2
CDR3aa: CASSQRTSGITDTQYF
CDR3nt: TGTGCCAGCAGCCAACGGACTAGCGGGATCACAGATACGCAGTATTTT

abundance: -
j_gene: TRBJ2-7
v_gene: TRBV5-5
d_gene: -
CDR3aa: CASSLVGDQTYEQYF
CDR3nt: TGTGCCAGCAGCTTGGTGGGGGACCAAACCTACGAGCAGTACTTC

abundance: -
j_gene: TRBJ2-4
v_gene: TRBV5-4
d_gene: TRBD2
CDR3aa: CASTGGSLAGDPGAKNIQYF
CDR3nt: TGTGCCAGCACGGGGGGGAGCCTAGCGGGAGACCCGGGGGCCAAAAACATTCAGTACTTC

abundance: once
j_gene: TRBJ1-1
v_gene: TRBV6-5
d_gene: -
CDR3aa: CASSYLGGWNTEAFF
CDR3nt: TGTGCCAGCAGTTATCTCGGGGGCTGGAACACTGAAGCTTTCTTT

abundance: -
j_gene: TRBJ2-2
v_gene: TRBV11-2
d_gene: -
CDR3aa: CASSLQTGRLNTGELFF
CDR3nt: TGTGCCAGCAGCTTACAGACTGGCCGACTTAACACCGGGGAGCTGTTTTTT

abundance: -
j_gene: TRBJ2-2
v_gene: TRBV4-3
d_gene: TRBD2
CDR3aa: CASSQDLLAGGTGELFF
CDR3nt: TGCGCCAGCAGCCAAGATCTGCTAGCGGGAGGAACCGGGGAGCTGTTTTTT

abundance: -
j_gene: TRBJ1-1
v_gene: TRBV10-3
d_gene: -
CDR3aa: CAIRVSLDRANTEAFF
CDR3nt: TGTGCCATCAGAGTTTCTCTGGACAGAGCGAACACTGAAGCTTTCTTT

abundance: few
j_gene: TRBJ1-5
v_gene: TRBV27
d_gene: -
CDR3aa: CASRTSGTAYGQPQHF
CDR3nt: TGTGCCAGCAGGACTTCAGGGACCGCGTACGGTCAGCCCCAGCATTTT

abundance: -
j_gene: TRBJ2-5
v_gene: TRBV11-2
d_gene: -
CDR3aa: CASSLGTGSETQYF
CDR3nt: TGTGCCAGCAGCTTAGGTACGGGGAGTGAGACCCAGTACTTC

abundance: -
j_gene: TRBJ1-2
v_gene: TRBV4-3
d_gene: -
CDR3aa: CASRQEKQFSYGYTF
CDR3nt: TGCGCCAGCAGACAAGAGAAGCAATTCTCGTATGGCTACACCTTC

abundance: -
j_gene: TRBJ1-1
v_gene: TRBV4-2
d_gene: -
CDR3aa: CASSFGRDSTEAFF
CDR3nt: TGTGCCAGCAGCTTCGGGAGGGATTCCACTGAAGCTTTCTTT

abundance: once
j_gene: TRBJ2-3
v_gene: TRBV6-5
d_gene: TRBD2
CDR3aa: CASTERDGTDTQYF
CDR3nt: TGTGCCAGCACCGAGCGGGACGGCACGGATACGCAGTATTTT

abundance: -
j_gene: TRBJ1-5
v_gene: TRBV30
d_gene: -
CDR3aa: CAWSVGGARGDQPQHF
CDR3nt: TGTGCCTGGAGTGTAGGGGGGGCGAGGGGGGATCAGCCCCAGCATTTT

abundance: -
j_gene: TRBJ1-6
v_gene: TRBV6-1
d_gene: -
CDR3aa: CAVTGWGGSPLHF
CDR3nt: TGTGCCGTCACAGGGTGGGGGGGATCACCCCTCCACTTT

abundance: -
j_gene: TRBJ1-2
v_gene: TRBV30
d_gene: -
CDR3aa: CAWEGMGYTF
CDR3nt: TGTGCCTGGGAGGGGATGGGCTACACCTTC

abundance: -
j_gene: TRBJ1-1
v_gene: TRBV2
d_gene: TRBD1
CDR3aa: CASSVRTGGFTEAFF
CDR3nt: TGTGCCAGCAGTGTTCGGACAGGGGGGTTCACTGAAGCTTTCTTT

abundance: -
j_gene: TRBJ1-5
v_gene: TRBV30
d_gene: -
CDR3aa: CAWSVGGSRGDQPQHF
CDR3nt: TGTGCCTGGAGTGTAGGGGGGTCGAGGGGGGATCAGCCCCAGCATTTT

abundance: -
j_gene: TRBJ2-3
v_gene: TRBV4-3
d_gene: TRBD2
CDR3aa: CASSQEQRETDTQYF
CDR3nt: TGCGCCAGCAGCCAAGAGCAGCGGGAGACAGATACGCAGTATTTT